This TCR beta chain was found in a study of cytomegalovirus exposure and HLA in healthy donors. The CDR3 has 13 amino acids. The V end was cut by 5 bases, the J end by 3 bases, with 11 bases between. The germline gives CDR1 SEHNR, CDR2 FQNEAQ (reference sequence). Researchers ran the PCR with 60 Vbeta and 13 Jbeta primers. Generated by immunoSEQ multiplex PCR, the TCRdb table keeps only in-frame clones and is missing some. The repertoire has around 130,000 clones, about 81% of them found once; the top ten carry about 1.8%. The gene calls are TRBV7-9 and TRBJ2-7, with D perhaps matching TRBD1 (6 bases). The source of this sequence is a man aged 40-49 years in good health and CMV-seronegative. The sample was PBMCs. CDR3 protein: CASSPEQGYEQYF. The CDR3 region has the DNA TGTGCCAGCAGCCCGGAACAGGGCTACGAGCAGTACTTC.